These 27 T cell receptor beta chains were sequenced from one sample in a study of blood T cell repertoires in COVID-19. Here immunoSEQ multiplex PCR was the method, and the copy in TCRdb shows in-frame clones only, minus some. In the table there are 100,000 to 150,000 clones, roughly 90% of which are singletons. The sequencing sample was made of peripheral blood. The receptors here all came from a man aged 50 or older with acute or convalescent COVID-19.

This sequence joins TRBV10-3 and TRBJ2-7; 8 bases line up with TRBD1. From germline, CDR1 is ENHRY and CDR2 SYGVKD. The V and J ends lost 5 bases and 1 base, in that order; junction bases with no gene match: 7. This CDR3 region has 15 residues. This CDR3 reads CAISNITGGSYEQYF. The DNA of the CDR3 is TGTGCCATCAGTAATATCACAGGGGGGTCCTACGAGCAGTACTTC.

This chain's CDR3 is CASSTLGQYF. CDR3 bases: TGTGCCAGCAGTACTCTGGGCCAGTACTTC. J is TRBJ2-7 and V is TRBV9; D gene uncertain. The CDR3 sequence is 10 residues long. The ends were cut back, 5 bases at V and 10 bases at J, with 10 bases in the middle. The germline V gene has CDR1 SGDLS and CDR2 YYNGEE.

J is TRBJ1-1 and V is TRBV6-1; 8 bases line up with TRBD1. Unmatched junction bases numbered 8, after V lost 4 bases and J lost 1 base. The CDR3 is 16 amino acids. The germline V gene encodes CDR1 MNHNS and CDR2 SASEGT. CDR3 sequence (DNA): TGTGCCAGCAGTGTCGTGACCGGGACAGGGAACACTGAAGCTTTCTTT. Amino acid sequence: CASSVVTGTGNTEAFF.

The CDR3 reads CASSDLGQGTDTQYF. DNA for the CDR3: TGCGCCAGCAGTGACCTGGGACAGGGCACAGATACGCAGTATTTT. The rearrangement links TRBV10-1 to TRBJ2-3; TRBD1 matches at 8 bases. V dropped 3 bases and J dropped 1; count of bases not matched to a gene: 3. Germline lookup yields CDR1 WNHNN and CDR2 SYGVQD (reference sequence). There are 15 residues in the CDR3.

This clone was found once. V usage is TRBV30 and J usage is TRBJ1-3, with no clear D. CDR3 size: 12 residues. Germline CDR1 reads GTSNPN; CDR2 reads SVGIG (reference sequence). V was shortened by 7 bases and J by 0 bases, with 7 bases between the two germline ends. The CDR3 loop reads CASRVSGNTIYF. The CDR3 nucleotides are TGTGCCTCCCGGGTCTCTGGAAACACCATATATTTT. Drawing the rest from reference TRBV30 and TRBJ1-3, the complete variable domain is SQTIHQWPATLVQPVGSPLSLECTVEGTSNPNLYWYRQAAGRGLQLLFYSVGIGQISSEVPQNLSASRPQDRQFILSSKKLLLSDSGFYLCASRVSGNTIYFGEGSWLTVV.

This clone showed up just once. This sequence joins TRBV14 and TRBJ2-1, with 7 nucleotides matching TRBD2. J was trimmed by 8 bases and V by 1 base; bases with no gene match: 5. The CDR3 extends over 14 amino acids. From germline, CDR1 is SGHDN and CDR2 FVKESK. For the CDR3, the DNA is TGTGCCAGCAGCCAAGCCGGACTAGTCTATGAGCAGTTCTTC. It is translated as CASSQAGLVYEQFF.

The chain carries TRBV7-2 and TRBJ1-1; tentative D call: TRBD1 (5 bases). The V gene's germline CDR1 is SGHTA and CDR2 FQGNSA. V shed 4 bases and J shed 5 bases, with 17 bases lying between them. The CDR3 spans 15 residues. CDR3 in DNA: TGTGCCAGCAGCTCCCAACACGGGGGTATGACTGAAGCTTTCTTT. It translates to CASSSQHGGMTEAFF.

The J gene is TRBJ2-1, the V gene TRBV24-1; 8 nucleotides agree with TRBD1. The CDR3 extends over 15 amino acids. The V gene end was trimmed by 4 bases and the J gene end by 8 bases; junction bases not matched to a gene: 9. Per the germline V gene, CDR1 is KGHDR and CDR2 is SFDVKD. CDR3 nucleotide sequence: TGTGCCACCAGTGAGATAAGACAGGGGATGTATGAGCAGTTCTTC. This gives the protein CATSEIRQGMYEQFF.

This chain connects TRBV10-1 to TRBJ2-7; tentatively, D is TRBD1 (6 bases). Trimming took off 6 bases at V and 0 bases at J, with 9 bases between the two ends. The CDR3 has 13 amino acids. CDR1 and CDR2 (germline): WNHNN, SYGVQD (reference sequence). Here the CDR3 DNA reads TGCGCCAGCAGACCACAGGGCTCCTACGAGCAGTACTTC. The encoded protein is CASRPQGSYEQYF.

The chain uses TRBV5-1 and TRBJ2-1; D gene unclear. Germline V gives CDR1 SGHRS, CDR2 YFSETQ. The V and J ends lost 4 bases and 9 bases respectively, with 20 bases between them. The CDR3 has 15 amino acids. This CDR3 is CASSILVGIDAEQFF. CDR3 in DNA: TGCGCCAGCAGCATTCTCGTGGGCATCGACGCTGAGCAGTTCTTC.

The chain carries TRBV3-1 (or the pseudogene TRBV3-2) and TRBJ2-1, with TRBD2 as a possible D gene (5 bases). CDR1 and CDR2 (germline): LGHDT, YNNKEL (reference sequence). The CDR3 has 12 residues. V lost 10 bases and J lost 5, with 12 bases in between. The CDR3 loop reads CATKVGDNEQFF. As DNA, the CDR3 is TGTGCCACGAAAGTCGGGGACAATGAGCAGTTCTTC.

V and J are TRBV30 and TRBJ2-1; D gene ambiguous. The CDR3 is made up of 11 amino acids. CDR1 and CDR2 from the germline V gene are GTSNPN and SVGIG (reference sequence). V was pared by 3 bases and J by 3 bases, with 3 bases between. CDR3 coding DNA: TGTGCCTGGAGGAGCTACAATGAGCAGTTCTTC. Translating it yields CAWRSYNEQFF.

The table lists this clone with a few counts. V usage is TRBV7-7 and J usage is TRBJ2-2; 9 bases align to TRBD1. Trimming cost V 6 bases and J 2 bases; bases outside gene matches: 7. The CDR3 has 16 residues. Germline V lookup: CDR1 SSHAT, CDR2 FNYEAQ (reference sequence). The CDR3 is CASRPSGQGNTGELFF. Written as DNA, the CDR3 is TGTGCCAGCAGGCCGTCGGGACAGGGAAACACCGGGGAGCTGTTTTTT.

The CDR3 DNA reads as TGTGCCAGCAGCTCTACCGCTGACAGGGTCGCGGTGGGCCGTAGGAACGAGCAGTACTTC. Translated: CASSSTADRVAVGRRNEQYF. V is TRBV5-5 and J is TRBJ2-7, with TRBD1 identical over 7 bases. V trimming: 3 bases; J trimming: 5 bases; junction bases outside the gene matches: 26. Germline-derived CDR1 and CDR2 are SGHKS and YYEKEE (reference sequence). The CDR3 sequence is 20 residues long.

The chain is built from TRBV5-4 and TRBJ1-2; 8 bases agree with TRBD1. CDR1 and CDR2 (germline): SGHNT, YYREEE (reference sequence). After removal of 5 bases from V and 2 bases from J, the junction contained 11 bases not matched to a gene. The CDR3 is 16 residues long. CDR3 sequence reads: CASRGQGALSNYGYTF. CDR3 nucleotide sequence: TGTGCCAGCAGAGGCCAGGGGGCGCTTAGCAACTATGGCTACACCTTC.

The CDR3 DNA follows: TGTGCCAGCAGCTCTGAGGTAGAAGCTTTCTTT. Its translation is CASSSEVEAFF. The chain links TRBV5-6 to TRBJ1-1; no reliable D call. Germline V gene lookup returns CDR1 SGHDT and CDR2 YYEEEE. The CDR3 is 11 residues long. V lost 3 bases and J 8 bases, leaving 8 bases between the germline ends.

The CDR3, as DNA: TGTGCCTGGAGTCGGACAGGGAGTCGCGAAAAACTGTTTTTT. This gives the protein CAWSRTGSREKLFF. The genes are TRBV30 and TRBJ1-4; TRBD1 aligns across 8 bases. The CDR3 loop spans 14 amino acids. Germline V gene data show CDR1 as GTSNPN and CDR2 as SVGIG (reference sequence). The V gene end was trimmed by 2 bases and the J gene end by 8 bases; junction bases not matched to a gene: 7.

Written as DNA, the CDR3 is TGTGCCAGTAGTATTAAGGCTAGCGGGATGAACACCGGGGAGCTGTTTTTT. It yields the protein CASSIKASGMNTGELFF. The rearrangement joins TRBV19 to TRBJ2-2, with TRBD2 matching over 9 bases. J lost 1 base, V lost 3 bases, and 6 bases had no gene match. The CDR3 consists of 17 residues. Per germline, CDR1 LNHDA and CDR2 SQIVND (reference sequence).

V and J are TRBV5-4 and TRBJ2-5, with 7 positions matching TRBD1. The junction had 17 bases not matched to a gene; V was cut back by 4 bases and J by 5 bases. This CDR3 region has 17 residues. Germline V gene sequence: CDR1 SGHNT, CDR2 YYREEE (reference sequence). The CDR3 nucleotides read TGTGCCAGCAGCCCCCGAATCACGAAGACAGGGATGGAGACCCAGTACTTC. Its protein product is CASSPRITKTGMETQYF.

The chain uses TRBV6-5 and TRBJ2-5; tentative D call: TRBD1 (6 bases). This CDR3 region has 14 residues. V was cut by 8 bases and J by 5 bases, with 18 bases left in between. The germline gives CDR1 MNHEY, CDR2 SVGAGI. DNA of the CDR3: TGTGCCAGCCAGTTCAGGGGAGAGTGGGAGACCCAGTACTTC. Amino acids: CASQFRGEWETQYF.

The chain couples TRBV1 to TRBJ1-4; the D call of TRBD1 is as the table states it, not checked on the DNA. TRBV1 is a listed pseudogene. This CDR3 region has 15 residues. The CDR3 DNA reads TGCACCAGCAGCCATCGCGACAGAGATAATGAAAAACTGTTTTTT. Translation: CTSSHRDRDNEKLFF.

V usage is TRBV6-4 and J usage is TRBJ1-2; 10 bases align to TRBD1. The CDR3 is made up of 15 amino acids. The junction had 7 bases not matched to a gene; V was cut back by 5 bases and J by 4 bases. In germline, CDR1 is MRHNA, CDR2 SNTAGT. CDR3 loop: CASSKTGGEGYGYTF. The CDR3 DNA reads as TGTGCCAGCAGTAAGACAGGGGGCGAGGGCTATGGCTACACCTTC.

The DNA for the CDR3 is TGTGCCAGCAGCTACAGGACAGGGGGCGGCACTGAAGCTTTCTTT. This translates into CASSYRTGGGTEAFF. This chain uses TRBV7-9 with TRBJ1-1; 11 positions agree with TRBD1. There are 15 residues in the CDR3. Trimming cost V 4 bases and J 4 bases; bases outside gene matches: 5. Germline assignment: CDR1 SEHNR and CDR2 FQNEAQ (reference sequence).

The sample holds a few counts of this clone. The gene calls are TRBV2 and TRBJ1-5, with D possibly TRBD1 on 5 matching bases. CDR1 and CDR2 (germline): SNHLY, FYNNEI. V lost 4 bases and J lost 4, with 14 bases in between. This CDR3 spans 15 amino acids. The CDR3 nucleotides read TGTGCCAGCAGTGGGCGGGACGGCGGAAATCAGCCCCAGCATTTT. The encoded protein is CASSGRDGGNQPQHF.

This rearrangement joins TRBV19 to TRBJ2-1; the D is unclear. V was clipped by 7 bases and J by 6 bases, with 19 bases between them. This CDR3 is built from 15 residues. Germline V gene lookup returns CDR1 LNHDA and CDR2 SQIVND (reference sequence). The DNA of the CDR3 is TGTGCCAGTAACCCGTCCCTTTACGTCGGCAATGAGCAGTTCTTC. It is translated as CASNPSLYVGNEQFF.

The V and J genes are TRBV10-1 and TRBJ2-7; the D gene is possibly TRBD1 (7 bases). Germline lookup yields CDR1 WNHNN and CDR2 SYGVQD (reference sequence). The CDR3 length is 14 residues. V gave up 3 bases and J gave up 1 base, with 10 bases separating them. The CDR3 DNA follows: TGCGCCAGCAGTGAACAGGGGAGGTCCTACGAGCAGTACTTC. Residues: CASSEQGRSYEQYF.

The CDR3 coding sequence is TGTGCCAGCGGACGACAGGGGAGAACTGAAGCTTTCTTT. This gives the protein CASGRQGRTEAFF. V and J are TRBV27 and TRBJ1-1, with 8 bases lining up with TRBD1. Germline V gives CDR1 MNHEY, CDR2 SMNVEV (reference sequence). V shed 8 bases, J shed 5 bases, and the junction held 7 bases outside the gene matches. This CDR3 has 13 residues.